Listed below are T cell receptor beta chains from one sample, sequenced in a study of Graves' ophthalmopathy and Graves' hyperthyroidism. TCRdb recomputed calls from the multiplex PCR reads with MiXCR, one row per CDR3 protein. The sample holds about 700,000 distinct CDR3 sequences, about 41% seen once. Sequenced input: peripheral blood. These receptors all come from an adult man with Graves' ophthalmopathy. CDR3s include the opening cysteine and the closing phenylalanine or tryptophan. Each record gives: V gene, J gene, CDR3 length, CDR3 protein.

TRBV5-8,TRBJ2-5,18,CASSRPGTSVPIGETQYF
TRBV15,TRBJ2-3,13,CATSRDVQQTQYF
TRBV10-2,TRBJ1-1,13,CASTPERGAEAFF
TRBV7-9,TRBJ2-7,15,CASSYQGPPAYEQYF
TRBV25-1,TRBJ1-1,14,CATRGRSLDTEAFF
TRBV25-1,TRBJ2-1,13,CASTDWVYNEQFF
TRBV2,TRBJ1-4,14,CASSVKGGGGKLFF
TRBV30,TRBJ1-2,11,CAWSVQGGYTF
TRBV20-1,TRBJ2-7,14,CSARHDRVENEQYF
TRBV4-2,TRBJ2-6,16,CASSQDSGVGANVLTF
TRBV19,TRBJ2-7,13,CASSIAAPNQQYF
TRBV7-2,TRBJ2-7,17,CASSRYARTGTRYEQYF
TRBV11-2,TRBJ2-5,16,CARDQRQSAWRETQYF